This T cell receptor (beta chain) stems from a study of cytomegalovirus exposure and HLA in healthy donors. With 60 Vbeta and 13 Jbeta primers, the PCR was carried out. Only in-frame clones appear in the TCRdb table, and some are missing; sequencing was by immunoSEQ multiplex PCR. Here the sample spans some 120,000 clones, more than 15% being singletons. Concerning this clone itself: Its antigen remains unknown.

Study results and caveats: Near-uniform donor sequencing depth was presumed by presence/absence analyses. In a later analysis, HLA-C alleles had the fewest associated TCRs, DRB1 alleles the most. A few chains tied to CMV proved CMV antigen-specific in vitro.

V was clipped by 0 bases and J by 0 bases, with 6 bases between them. Germline lookup yields CDR1 SGHDT and CDR2 YYEEEE. The CDR3 contains 14 residues. The chain couples TRBV5-6 to TRBJ1-2, with no clear D. This TCR derives from a female donor in good health and CMV-seropositive. The sequencing sample was made of PBMCs. The CDR3 loop reads CASSLGGANYGYTF. DNA of the CDR3: TGTGCCAGCAGCTTGGGGGGAGCTAACTATGGCTACACCTTC.